These 19 T cell receptor beta chains originate from one sample sequenced in a study of blood T cell repertoires in COVID-19. The repertoire was sequenced with immunoSEQ multiplex PCR; TCRdb's copy has only in-frame clones and lacks some. Of hundreds of thousands of clones in the sample, less than 90% were seen once. The specimen was peripheral blood. The receptors stem from a woman between 65 and 79 years old with COVID-19, enrolled during active disease.

The rearrangement links TRBV24-1 to TRBJ2-1; 9 positions agree with TRBD2. The CDR3 loop spans 17 amino acids. CDR1 KGHDR and CDR2 SFDVKD come from the germline V gene. Trimming removed 5 bases from V and 5 bases from J; junction bases left unmatched: 12. The CDR3 spells CATSALGGGADHNEQFF. The CDR3 nucleotides read TGTGCCACCAGTGCACTGGGCGGGGGGGCCGACCACAATGAGCAGTTCTTC.

V is TRBV24-1 and J is TRBJ2-1, with 7 nucleotides matching TRBD1. The germline CDR1 and CDR2 sequences are KGHDR and SFDVKD. The ends lost 5 bases at V and 0 bases at J; junction bases unmatched: 6. This CDR3 spans 16 amino acids. CDR3 nucleotides: TGTGCCACCAGTGCCCCGACAGGGAGCTCCTACAATGAGCAGTTCTTC. Its protein product is CATSAPTGSSYNEQFF.

The chain joins TRBV15 to TRBJ1-4; D gene uncertain. Deletions cut 0 bases from V and 3 bases from J, with 11 bases between. Looked up from germline, CDR1 is LNHNV and CDR2 is YYDKDF (reference sequence). The CDR3 loop spans 16 amino acids. Here the CDR3 DNA reads TGTGCCACCAGCAGAGAAGCACGGGGTCCTAATGAAAAACTGTTTTTT. Its protein product is CATSREARGPNEKLFF.

Only a few counts were recorded for this clone. The chain recombines TRBV24-1 with TRBJ2-2; TRBD1 matches 10 bases. This CDR3 has 17 amino acids. Germline V gives CDR1 KGHDR, CDR2 SFDVKD. J lost 6 bases, V lost 4 bases, and 10 bases had no gene match. CDR3 in DNA: TGTGCCACCAGTGAACAAGACAGGGGGCATGTGGCCGGGGAGCTGTTTTTT. This sequence encodes CATSEQDRGHVAGELFF.

The V and J genes are TRBV6-5 and TRBJ1-4; D is unresolved. V was cut by 5 bases and J by 6 bases, with 10 bases left in between. Looked up from germline, CDR1 is MNHEY and CDR2 is SVGAGI. CDR3 length equals 13 residues. As DNA, the CDR3 is TGTGCCAGCAGTCGAGGCGGGGATGAAAAACTGTTTTTT. Protein sequence: CASSRGGDEKLFF.

The chain recombines TRBV6-5 with TRBJ2-2; TRBD1 agrees at 8 bases. Trimming took 6 bases from V and 7 from J; bases not matched to a gene: 10. The germline gives CDR1 MNHEY, CDR2 SVGAGI. The CDR3 sequence is 15 residues long. The CDR3 sequence is CASRPQGAGGGELFF. CDR3 bases: TGTGCCAGCAGACCCCAGGGGGCTGGAGGCGGGGAGCTGTTTTTT.

The genes are TRBV6-1 and TRBJ2-7; TRBD1 agrees at 7 bases. This CDR3 is 15 amino acids long. Germline assignment: CDR1 MNHNS and CDR2 SASEGT. The V segment lost 3 bases and the J segment 3 bases; nucleotides outside the gene matches: 8. CDR3 in amino acids: CASSDPRGFLYEQYF. The CDR3 coding sequence is TGTGCCAGCAGTGATCCCAGGGGGTTCCTCTACGAGCAGTACTTC.

This clone was observed a handful of times. The CDR3 DNA is TGTGCCAGCAGTTCTGGACAGGGGCGAGGCTACACCTTC. This codes for CASSSGQGRGYTF. The chain employs TRBV28 and TRBJ1-2; 9 bases are a match to TRBD1. In germline, CDR1 is MDHEN, CDR2 SYDVKM. The CDR3 extends over 13 amino acids. V lost 4 bases, J lost 8 bases, and 5 bases stayed unmatched.

J is TRBJ1-2 and V is TRBV2, with D uncertain. The V end lost 3 bases, the J end lost 2 bases, and 16 bases lay between the germline ends. Germline CDR1 SNHLY, CDR2 FYNNEI. This CDR3 region has 16 residues. As DNA, the CDR3 is TGTGCCAGCAGTGACTCCCCTTACGCGGGGAACTATGGCTACACCTTC. This codes for CASSDSPYAGNYGYTF.

The V and J genes are TRBV4-3 and TRBJ1-1, with D possibly being TRBD1 (5 bases). The CDR3 extends over 15 amino acids. Trimming removed 0 bases from V and 5 bases from J, with 13 bases in between. Germline V CDR1 and CDR2: LGHNA, YSLEER. CDR3 DNA: TGCGCCAGCAGCCAAGATCGGGCAGGGCTGACTGAAGCTTTCTTT. Its protein is CASSQDRAGLTEAFF.

The chain joins TRBV5-1 to TRBJ2-5; the match to TRBD2 covers 9 bases. Germline CDR1 is SGHRS and CDR2 is YFSETQ. J was trimmed by 0 bases and V by 2 bases; bases with no gene match: 2. CDR3 size: 15 residues. The CDR3 loop reads CASSFRGGDQETQYF. CDR3 coding DNA: TGCGCCAGCAGCTTTCGCGGGGGGGACCAAGAGACCCAGTACTTC.

The chain recombines TRBV5-1 with TRBJ2-3, with D possibly TRBD1 on 6 matching bases. With 2 bases removed from V and 4 bases from J, the gap between germline ends came to 11 bases. This CDR3 region has 14 residues. Germline assignment: CDR1 SGHRS and CDR2 YFSETQ. The CDR3 reads CASSLGGGSDTQYF. CDR3 nucleotide sequence: TGCGCCAGCAGCTTAGGTGGGGGCTCAGATACGCAGTATTTT.

The J gene is TRBJ2-3, the V gene TRBV4-2; TRBD2 matches 15 bases. This CDR3 has 17 residues. V dropped 4 bases and J dropped 5; count of bases not matched to a gene: 7. CDR1 and CDR2 from the germline V gene are LGHNA and YNFKEQ. The CDR3 spells CASSPGTSGGLGDTQYF. CDR3 DNA: TGTGCCAGCAGCCCCGGGACTAGCGGGGGGTTGGGAGATACGCAGTATTTT.

The chain combines TRBV5-6 with TRBJ2-1, with D tentatively TRBD2 (6 bases). The V gene lost 1 base and the J gene lost 0 bases, with 11 bases spanning the gap. Germline CDR1 reads SGHDT; CDR2 reads YYEEEE. The CDR3 is made up of 16 amino acids. This chain's CDR3 is CASSLLRGSSYNEQFF. As DNA, the CDR3 is TGTGCCAGCAGCTTGCTGCGGGGAAGCTCCTACAATGAGCAGTTCTTC.

This clone was recorded once. V and J are TRBV5-4 and TRBJ2-4, with TRBD1 as a possible D gene (6 bases). The V end lost 2 bases, the J end lost 6 bases, and 15 bases lay between the germline ends. The CDR3 is made up of 15 amino acids. Per the germline V gene, CDR1 is SGHNT and CDR2 is YYREEE (reference sequence). The CDR3 sequence: CASSLPGDEGNIQYF. CDR3 in DNA: TGTGCCAGCAGCTTACCAGGGGATGAAGGAAACATTCAGTACTTC.

This clone was seen only once. The chain employs TRBV28 and TRBJ2-3, with D perhaps matching TRBD2 (5 bases). The CDR3 is made up of 14 amino acids. V lost 5 bases, J lost 1 base, and 10 bases lay in between. Germline loops: CDR1 MDHEN, CDR2 SYDVKM. In DNA form, the CDR3 reads TGTGCCAGCAGTCGCGGCGGGCGCACAGATACGCAGTATTTT. This translates into CASSRGGRTDTQYF.

The chain couples TRBV6-1 to TRBJ2-1; 9 nucleotides line up with TRBD1. V shed 2 bases, J shed 5 bases, and the junction held 7 bases outside the gene matches. The CDR3 sequence is 16 residues long. Germline assignment: CDR1 MNHNS and CDR2 SASEGT. The CDR3 loop is CASSELGTGYHNEQFF. The DNA of the CDR3 is TGTGCCAGCAGTGAATTAGGGACAGGGTACCACAATGAGCAGTTCTTC.

V is TRBV6-5 and J is TRBJ2-1; a weak D match, TRBD1 (6 bases). CDR1 and CDR2 (germline): MNHEY, SVGAGI. Trimming stripped 8 bases from V and 5 bases from J, with 19 bases between. CDR3 length equals 15 residues. CDR3 nucleotide sequence: TGTGCCAGCCTTTACGGGACAAGGCTCAACAATGAGCAGTTCTTC. Protein sequence: CASLYGTRLNNEQFF.

The J gene is TRBJ2-7, the V gene TRBV7-9; 11 bases agree with TRBD1. This CDR3 is 15 amino acids long. Trimming at V came to 5 bases and at J to 3 bases, leaving 6 bases not matched to a gene. Germline CDR1 reads SEHNR; CDR2 reads FQNEAQ (reference sequence). CDR3 protein: CASSPGTGGFYEQYF. In DNA, the CDR3 is TGTGCCAGCAGCCCCGGGACAGGGGGTTTCTACGAGCAGTACTTC.